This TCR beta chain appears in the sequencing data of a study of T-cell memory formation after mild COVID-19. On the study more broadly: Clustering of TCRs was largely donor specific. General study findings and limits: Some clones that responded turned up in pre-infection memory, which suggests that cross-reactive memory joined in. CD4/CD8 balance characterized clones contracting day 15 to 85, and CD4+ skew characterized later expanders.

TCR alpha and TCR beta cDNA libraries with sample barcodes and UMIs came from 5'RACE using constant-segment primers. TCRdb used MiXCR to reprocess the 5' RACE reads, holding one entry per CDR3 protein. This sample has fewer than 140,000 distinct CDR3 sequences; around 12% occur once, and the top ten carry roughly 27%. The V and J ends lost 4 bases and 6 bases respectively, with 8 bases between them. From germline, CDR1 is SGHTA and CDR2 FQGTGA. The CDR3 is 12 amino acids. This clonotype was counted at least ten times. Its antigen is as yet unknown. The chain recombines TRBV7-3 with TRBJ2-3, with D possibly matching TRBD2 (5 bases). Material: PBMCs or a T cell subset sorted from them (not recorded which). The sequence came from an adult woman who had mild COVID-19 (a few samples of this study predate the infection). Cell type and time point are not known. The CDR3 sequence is CASSSPGDTQYF. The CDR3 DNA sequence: TGTGCCAGCAGCTCACCGGGGGATACGCAGTATTTT.